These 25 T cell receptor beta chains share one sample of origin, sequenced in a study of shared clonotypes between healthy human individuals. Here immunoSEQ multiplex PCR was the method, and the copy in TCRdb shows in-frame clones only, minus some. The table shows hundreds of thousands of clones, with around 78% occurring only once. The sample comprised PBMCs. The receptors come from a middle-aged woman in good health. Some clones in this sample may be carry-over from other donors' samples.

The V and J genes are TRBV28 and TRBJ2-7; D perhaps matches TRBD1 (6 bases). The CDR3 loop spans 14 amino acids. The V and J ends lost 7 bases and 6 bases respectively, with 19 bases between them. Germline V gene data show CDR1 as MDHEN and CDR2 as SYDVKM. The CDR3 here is CASTTTGMGREQYF. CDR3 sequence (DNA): TGTGCCAGCACTACTACAGGGATGGGTCGCGAGCAGTACTTC.

The CDR3 reads CASSPGDRGPSSGNTIYF. The CDR3 DNA reads TGTGCCAGCAGCCCAGGGGACAGGGGTCCTAGCTCTGGAAACACCATATATTTT. The chain couples TRBV7-9 to TRBJ1-3, with 10 nucleotides matching TRBD1. The germline V gene encodes CDR1 SEHNR and CDR2 FQNEAQ (reference sequence). Germline trimming cut 5 bases from V and 0 bases from J; bases unmatched to any gene: 10. CDR3 length: 18 residues. Using reference TRBV7-9 and TRBJ1-3 for the parts outside the CDR3, the full variable domain is DTGVSQNPRHKITKRGQNVTFRCDPISEHNRLYWYRQTLGQGPEFLTYFQNEAQLEKSRLLSDRFSAERPKGSFSTLEIQRTEQGDSAMYLCASSPGDRGPSSGNTIYFGEGSWLTVV.

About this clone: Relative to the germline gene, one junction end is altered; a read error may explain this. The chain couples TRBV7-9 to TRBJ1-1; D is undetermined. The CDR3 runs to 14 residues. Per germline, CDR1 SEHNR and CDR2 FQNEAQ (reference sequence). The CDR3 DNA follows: TGTGCCAGCAGCTTAGTTGGCCTGAACACTGGAGCTTTCTTT. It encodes CASSLVGLNTGAFF.

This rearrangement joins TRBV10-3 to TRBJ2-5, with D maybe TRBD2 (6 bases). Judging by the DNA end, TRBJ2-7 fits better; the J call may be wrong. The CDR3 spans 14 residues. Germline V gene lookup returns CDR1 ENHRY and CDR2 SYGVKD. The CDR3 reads CAISGPSETYEQYF. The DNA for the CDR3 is TGTGCCATCAGTGGGCCTAGCGAGACCTACGAGCAGTACTTC.

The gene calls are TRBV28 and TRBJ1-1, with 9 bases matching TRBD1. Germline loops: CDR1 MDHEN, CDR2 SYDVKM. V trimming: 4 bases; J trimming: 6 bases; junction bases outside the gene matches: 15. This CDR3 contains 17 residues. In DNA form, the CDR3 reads TGTGCCAGCAGTTCATCGACATGGACAGGGGCTTACCCTGAAGCTTTCTTT. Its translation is CASSSSTWTGAYPEAFF.

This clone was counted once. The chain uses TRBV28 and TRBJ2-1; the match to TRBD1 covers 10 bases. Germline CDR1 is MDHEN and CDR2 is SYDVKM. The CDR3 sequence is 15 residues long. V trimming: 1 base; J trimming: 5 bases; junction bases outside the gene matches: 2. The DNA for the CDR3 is TGTGCCAGCAGTTTATTGGACAGGGGGGACAATGAGCAGTTCTTC. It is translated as CASSLLDRGDNEQFF.

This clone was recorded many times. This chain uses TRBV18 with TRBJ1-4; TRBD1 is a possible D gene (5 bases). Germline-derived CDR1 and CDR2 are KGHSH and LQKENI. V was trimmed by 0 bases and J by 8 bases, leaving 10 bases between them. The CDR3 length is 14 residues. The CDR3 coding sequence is TGTGCCAGCTCACCACCGCAGGGTCGAGAAAAACTGTTTTTT. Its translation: CASSPPQGREKLFF.

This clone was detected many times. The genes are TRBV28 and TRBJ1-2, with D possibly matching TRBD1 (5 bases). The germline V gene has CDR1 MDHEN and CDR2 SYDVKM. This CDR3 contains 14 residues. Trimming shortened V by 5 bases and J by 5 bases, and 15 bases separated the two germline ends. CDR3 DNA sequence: TGTGCCAGCAGTCCACGGGCAGGGTGGTATGGCTACACCTTC. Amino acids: CASSPRAGWYGYTF.

CDR3 sequence: CASSPRILAGETGYEQYF. For the CDR3, the DNA is TGTGCCAGCAGCCCCAGGATCCTAGCGGGGGAAACCGGATACGAGCAGTACTTC. The rearrangement links TRBV4-2 to TRBJ2-7; 10 bases are shared with TRBD2. Per germline, CDR1 LGHNA and CDR2 YNFKEQ. The CDR3 sequence is 18 residues long. J lost 4 bases, V lost 4 bases, and 16 bases had no gene match.

The CDR3: CSVRIAGVMAYEQYF. For the CDR3, the DNA is TGCAGCGTCCGTATAGCGGGAGTGATGGCCTACGAGCAGTACTTC. The chain links TRBV29-1 to TRBJ2-7; 9 nucleotides line up with TRBD2. This CDR3 contains 15 residues. From germline, CDR1 is SQVTM and CDR2 ANQGSEA. Trimming took 6 bases from V and 2 from J; bases not matched to a gene: 11.

The CDR3 region is CRPRQGDHLGYF. The CDR3, as DNA: TGCAGACCTCGACAGGGGGACCATTTGGGGTACTTC. The rearrangement links TRBV29-1 to TRBJ2-5; 9 positions match TRBD1. From germline, CDR1 is SQVTM and CDR2 ANQGSEA. This CDR3 contains 12 residues.

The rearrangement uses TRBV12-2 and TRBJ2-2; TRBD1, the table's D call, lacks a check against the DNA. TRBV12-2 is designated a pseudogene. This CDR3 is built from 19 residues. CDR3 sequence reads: CASRLPSLPREINTGELFF. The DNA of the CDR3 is TGTGCAAGTCGCTTACCCTCCCTTCCCAGGGAAATTAACACCGGGGAGCTGTTTTTT.

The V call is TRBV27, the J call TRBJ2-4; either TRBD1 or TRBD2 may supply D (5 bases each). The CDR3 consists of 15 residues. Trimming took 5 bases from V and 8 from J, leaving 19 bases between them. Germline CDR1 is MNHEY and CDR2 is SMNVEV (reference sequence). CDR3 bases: TGTGCCAGCAGTCCGCGGACATTCTCGGAGGACATTCAGTACTTC. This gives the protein CASSPRTFSEDIQYF.

Here the CDR3 reads CASSQGLAGLNEQFF. CDR3 coding DNA: TGCGCCAGCAGCCAAGGACTAGCGGGACTCAATGAGCAGTTCTTC. The rearrangement uses TRBV4-3 and TRBJ2-1; 11 bases fit TRBD2. The CDR3 extends over 15 amino acids. J gave up 6 bases and V 1 base, and 2 bases lay outside the gene matches. The germline gives CDR1 LGHNA, CDR2 YSLEER.

CDR3 in amino acids: CASSIDRNYGYTF. CDR3 in DNA: TGTGCCAGCAGCATCGACAGGAACTATGGCTACACCTTC. V is TRBV9 and J is TRBJ1-2; tentatively, D is TRBD1 (6 bases). This CDR3 comprises 13 residues. From germline, CDR1 is SGDLS and CDR2 YYNGEE. Trimming took 4 bases from V and 2 from J, leaving 9 bases between them.

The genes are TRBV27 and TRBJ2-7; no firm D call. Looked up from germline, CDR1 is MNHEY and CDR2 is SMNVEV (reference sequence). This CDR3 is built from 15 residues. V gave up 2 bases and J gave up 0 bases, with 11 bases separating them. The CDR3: CASSLGPPSSYEQYF. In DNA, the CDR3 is TGTGCCAGCAGTTTAGGGCCACCGAGCTCCTACGAGCAGTACTTC.

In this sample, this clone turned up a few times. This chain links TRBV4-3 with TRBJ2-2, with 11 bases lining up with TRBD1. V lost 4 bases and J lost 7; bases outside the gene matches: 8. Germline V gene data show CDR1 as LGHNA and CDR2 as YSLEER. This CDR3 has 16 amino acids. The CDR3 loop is CASSPGQGAGVGELFF. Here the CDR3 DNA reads TGCGCCAGCAGCCCCGGACAGGGGGCTGGTGTCGGGGAGCTGTTTTTT.

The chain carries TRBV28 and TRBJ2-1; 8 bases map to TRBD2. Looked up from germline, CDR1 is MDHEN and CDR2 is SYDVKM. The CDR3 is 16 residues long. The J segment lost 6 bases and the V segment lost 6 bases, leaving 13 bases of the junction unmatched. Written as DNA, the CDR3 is TGTGCCAGCAGGCCCCCTCGGGGGGGGATGGGCAATGAGCAGTTCTTC. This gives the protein CASRPPRGGMGNEQFF.

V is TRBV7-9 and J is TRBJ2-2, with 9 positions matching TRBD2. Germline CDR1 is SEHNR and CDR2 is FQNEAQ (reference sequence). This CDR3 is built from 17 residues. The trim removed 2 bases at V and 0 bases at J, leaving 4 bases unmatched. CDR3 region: CASSLRAGGSNTGELFF. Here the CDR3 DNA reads TGTGCCAGCAGCTTAAGAGCGGGAGGCTCGAACACCGGGGAGCTGTTTTTT.

Here the CDR3 reads CAISEATGEAFF. In DNA form, the CDR3 reads TGTGCCATCAGTGAAGCCACAGGGGAAGCTTTCTTT. The rearrangement joins TRBV10-3 to TRBJ1-1; TRBD1 might be the D (6 bases). The germline CDR1 and CDR2 sequences are ENHRY and SYGVKD. Trimming took off 3 bases at V and 8 bases at J, with 10 bases between the two ends. The length of the CDR3 is 12 residues.

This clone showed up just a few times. The CDR3 nucleotides read TGTGCCTGGAGTGCGGGAGGGCCGGAGCAGTACTTC. Protein: CAWSAGGPEQYF. The rearrangement uses TRBV30 and TRBJ2-5; 8 nucleotides match TRBD2. With 1 base clipped from V and 11 bases from J, the junction kept 6 bases outside the gene matches. In germline, CDR1 is GTSNPN, CDR2 SVGIG (reference sequence). The CDR3 contains 12 residues.

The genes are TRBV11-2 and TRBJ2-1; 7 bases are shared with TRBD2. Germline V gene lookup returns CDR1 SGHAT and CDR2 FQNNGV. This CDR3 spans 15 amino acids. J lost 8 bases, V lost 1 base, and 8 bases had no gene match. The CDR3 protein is CASSLVGYREDEQFF. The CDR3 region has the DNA TGTGCCAGCAGCTTAGTGGGATATCGGGAGGATGAGCAGTTCTTC.

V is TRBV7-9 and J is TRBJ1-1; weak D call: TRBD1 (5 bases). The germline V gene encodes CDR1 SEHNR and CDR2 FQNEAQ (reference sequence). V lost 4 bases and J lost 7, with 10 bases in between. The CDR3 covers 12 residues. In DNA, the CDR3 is TGTGCCAGCAGCTCCGCCGGGGGTGAAGCTTTCTTT. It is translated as CASSSAGGEAFF.

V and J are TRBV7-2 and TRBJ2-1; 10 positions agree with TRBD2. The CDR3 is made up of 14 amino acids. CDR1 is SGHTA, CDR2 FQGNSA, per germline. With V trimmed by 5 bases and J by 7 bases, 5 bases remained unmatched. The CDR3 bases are TGTGCCAGCAGCCCGGGACTAGCGAAGAATGAGCAGTTCTTC. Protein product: CASSPGLAKNEQFF.

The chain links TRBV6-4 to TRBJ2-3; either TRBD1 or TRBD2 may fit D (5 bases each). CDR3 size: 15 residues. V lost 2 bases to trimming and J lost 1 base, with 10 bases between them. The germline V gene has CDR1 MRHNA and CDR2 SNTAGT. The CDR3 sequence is CASSDGRGGTDTQYF. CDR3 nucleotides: TGTGCCAGCAGTGACGGTAGGGGAGGCACAGATACGCAGTATTTT.